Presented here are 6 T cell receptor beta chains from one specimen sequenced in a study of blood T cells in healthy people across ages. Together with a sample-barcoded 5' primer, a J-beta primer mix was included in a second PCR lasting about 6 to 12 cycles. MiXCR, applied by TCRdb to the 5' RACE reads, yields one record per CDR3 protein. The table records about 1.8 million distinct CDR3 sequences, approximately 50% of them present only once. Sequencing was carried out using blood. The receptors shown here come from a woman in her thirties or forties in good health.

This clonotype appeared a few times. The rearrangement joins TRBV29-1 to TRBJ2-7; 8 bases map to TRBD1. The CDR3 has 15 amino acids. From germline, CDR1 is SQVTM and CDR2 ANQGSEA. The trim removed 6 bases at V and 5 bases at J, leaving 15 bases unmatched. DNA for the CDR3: TGCAGCGTAGAATTATCCGGGACAGGAGGGCACGAGCAGTACTTC. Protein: CSVELSGTGGHEQYF.

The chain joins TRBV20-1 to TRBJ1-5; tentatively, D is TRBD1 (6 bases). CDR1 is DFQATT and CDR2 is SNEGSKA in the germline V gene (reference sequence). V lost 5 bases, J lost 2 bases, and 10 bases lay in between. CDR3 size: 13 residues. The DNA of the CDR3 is TGCAGTGCTTACAGGGTTGGCAATCAGCCCCAGCATTTT. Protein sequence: CSAYRVGNQPQHF.

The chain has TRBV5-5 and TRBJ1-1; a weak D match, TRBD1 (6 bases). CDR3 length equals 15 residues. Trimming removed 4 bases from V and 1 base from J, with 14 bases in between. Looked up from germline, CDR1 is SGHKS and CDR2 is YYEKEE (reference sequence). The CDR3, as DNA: TGTGCCAGCAGCCCGCTGACAGGTGGGAACACTGAAGCTTTCTTT. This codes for CASSPLTGGNTEAFF. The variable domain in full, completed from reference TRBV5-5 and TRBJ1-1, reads DAGVTQSPTHLIKTRGQQVTLRCSPISGHKSVSWYQQVLGQGPQFIFQYYEKEERGRGNFPDRFSARQFPNYSSELNVNALLLGDSALYLCASSPLTGGNTEAFFGQGTRLTVV.

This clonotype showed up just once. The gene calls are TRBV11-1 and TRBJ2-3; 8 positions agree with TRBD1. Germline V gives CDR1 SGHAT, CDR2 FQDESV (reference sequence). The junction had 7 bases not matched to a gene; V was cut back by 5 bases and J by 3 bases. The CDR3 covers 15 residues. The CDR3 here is CASSTGQASTDTQYF. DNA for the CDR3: TGTGCCAGCAGCACGGGACAGGCGTCGACAGATACGCAGTATTTT.

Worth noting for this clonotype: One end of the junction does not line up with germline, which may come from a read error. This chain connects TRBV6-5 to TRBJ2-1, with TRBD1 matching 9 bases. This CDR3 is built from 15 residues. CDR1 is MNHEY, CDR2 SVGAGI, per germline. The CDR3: CAGSYSRDRAHEQFF. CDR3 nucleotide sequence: TGTGCCGGCAGTTACTCCCGGGACAGGGCCCATGAGCAGTTCTTC.

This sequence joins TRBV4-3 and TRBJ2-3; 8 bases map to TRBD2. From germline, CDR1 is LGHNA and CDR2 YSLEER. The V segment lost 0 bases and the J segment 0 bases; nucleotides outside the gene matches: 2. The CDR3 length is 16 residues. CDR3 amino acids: CASSQDTGGSTDTQYF. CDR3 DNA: TGCGCCAGCAGCCAAGATACGGGGGGGAGCACAGATACGCAGTATTTT.